The next 16 T cell receptor beta chains were all read from a single sample in a study of immune characteristics of hereditary and idiopathic chronic pancreatitis. Measured with immunoSEQ multiplex PCR; TCRdb has only the in-frame clones, and not every one. The table shows about 9,400 clones, with 79% occurring only once. The pancreas tissue came from patients undergoing total pancreatectomy with islet autotransplantation. The material sequenced was pancreas tissue with idiopathic chronic pancreatitis. Source of these receptors: a human donor with chronic pancreatitis.

V gene TRBV4-3 combines with J gene TRBJ1-4; 9 bases align to TRBD1. Trimming cost V 3 bases and J 7 bases; bases outside gene matches: 6. The CDR3 contains 15 residues. In germline, CDR1 is LGHNA, CDR2 YSLEER. CDR3 in amino acids: CASSQIGGQGEKLFF. CDR3 DNA: TGCGCCAGCAGCCAGATAGGGGGACAGGGTGAAAAACTGTTTTTT.

This clone was observed a single time. The V call is TRBV18, the J call TRBJ2-7; a possible D gene is TRBD1 (6 bases). The V gene lost 0 bases and the J gene lost 5 bases, with 8 bases spanning the gap. The CDR3 is 13 amino acids. Germline V gene data show CDR1 as KGHSH and CDR2 as LQKENI. CDR3 coding DNA: TGTGCCAGCTCACCACCCACAGGGAACGAGCAGTACGTC. Translated: CASSPPTGNEQYV.

The V and J genes are TRBV19 and TRBJ2-1; D is perhaps TRBD1 (6 bases). The germline V gene has CDR1 LNHDA and CDR2 SQIVND (reference sequence). The CDR3 extends over 13 amino acids. V was trimmed by 3 bases and J by 7 bases, leaving 10 bases between them. The CDR3: CASSMYRANEQFF. CDR3 nucleotides: TGTGCCAGTAGTATGTACAGGGCGAATGAGCAGTTCTTC.

This clone has a single count. The chain recombines TRBV7-9 with TRBJ2-7; TRBD1 is a possible D gene (6 bases). Trimming removed 5 bases from V and 7 bases from J, with 15 bases in between. CDR1 SEHNR and CDR2 FQNEAQ come from the germline V gene (reference sequence). The CDR3 is made up of 13 amino acids. The CDR3 reads CASSEKGDREQYF. CDR3 sequence (DNA): TGTGCCAGCAGCGAGAAAGGTGACAGGGAGCAGTACTTC.

The J gene is TRBJ1-3, the V gene TRBV4-1; TRBD1 matches 8 bases. Germline V gene lookup returns CDR1 MGHRA and CDR2 YSYEKL. The CDR3 is 17 residues long. Trimming took 0 bases from V and 0 from J; bases not matched to a gene: 4. CDR3 region: CASSQDRQGISGNTIYF. DNA of the CDR3: TGCGCCAGCAGCCAAGATAGACAGGGGATCTCTGGAAACACCATATATTTT.

This chain connects TRBV9 to TRBJ2-3; 9 nucleotides agree with TRBD2. With 0 bases clipped from V and 0 bases from J, the junction kept 8 bases outside the gene matches. Germline V gene lookup returns CDR1 SGDLS and CDR2 YYNGEE. This CDR3 has 18 residues. In DNA, the CDR3 is TGTGCCAGCAGCGTAGCTACAATCGGACTAGCGAGCACAGATACGCAGTATTTT. Amino acids: CASSVATIGLASTDTQYF.

The chain uses TRBV5-1 and TRBJ1-4; 7 nucleotides agree with TRBD1. CDR3 length: 17 residues. Germline-derived CDR1 and CDR2 are SGHRS and YFSETQ. V lost 0 bases to trimming and J lost 4 bases; unmatched junction nucleotides: 9. CDR3 sequence (DNA): TGCGCCAGCAGCTTGGCCCCCCCAGGGGGGGGTAATGAAAAACTGTTTTTT. It codes for CASSLAPPGGGNEKLFF.

The V call is TRBV18, the J call TRBJ1-6, with D uncertain. Between the trimmed V and J ends, which lost 2 bases and 9 bases, there was a span of 8 bases. This CDR3 region has 13 residues. Per the germline V gene, CDR1 is KGHSH and CDR2 is LQKENI. The CDR3 spells CASSPGTGSPLHF. In nucleotides, the CDR3 is TGTGCCAGCTCACCAGGTACGGGTTCACCCCTCCACTTT.

This sequence joins TRBV5-6 and TRBJ1-1, with D unresolved. The CDR3 runs to 15 residues. Germline CDR1 reads SGHDT; CDR2 reads YYEEEE. Trimming removed 2 bases at V and 1 base at J, with 12 bases between. This chain's CDR3 is CASSFRIGRNTEAFF. The CDR3 coding sequence is TGTGCCAGCAGCTTCCGTATTGGAAGGAACACTGAAGCTTTCTTT. The variable domain in full, with the rest retrieved from reference TRBV5-6 and TRBJ1-1, is DAGVTQSPTHLIKTRGQQVTLRCSPKSGHDTVSWYQQALGQGPQFIFQYYEEEERQRGNFPDRFSGHQFPNYSSELNVNALLLGDSALYLCASSFRIGRNTEAFFGQGTRLTVV.

The rearrangement links TRBV6-1 to TRBJ2-3; 8 bases are shared with TRBD1. CDR3 size: 15 residues. Germline CDR1 is MNHNS and CDR2 is SASEGT. V lost 3 bases, J lost 3 bases, and 5 bases stayed unmatched. CDR3 sequence reads: CASSDGTGGTDTQYF. The CDR3 DNA follows: TGTGCCAGCAGTGACGGAACAGGGGGAACAGATACGCAGTATTTT.

This clone appeared a single time. The chain couples TRBV6-1 to TRBJ2-7, with 7 bases aligning to TRBD2. Per the germline V gene, CDR1 is MNHNS and CDR2 is SASEGT. V dropped 1 base and J dropped 0; count of bases not matched to a gene: 12. The CDR3 consists of 18 residues. CDR3: CASSEEWGGTIPSYEQYF. The DNA for the CDR3 is TGTGCCAGCAGTGAAGAGTGGGGGGGGACGATTCCCTCCTACGAGCAGTACTTC.

The rearrangement links TRBV18 to TRBJ1-1; tentatively, D is TRBD1 (6 bases). CDR1 is KGHSH and CDR2 is LQKENI in the germline V gene. V was cut by 6 bases and J by 6 bases, with 17 bases left in between. The CDR3 is 14 residues long. The CDR3 DNA reads TGTGCCAGCTCTATAACTAACGGGGGCTCTGAAGCTTTCTTT. Its protein is CASSITNGGSEAFF. Combining the CDR3 with reference TRBV18 and TRBJ1-1 gives the whole variable domain NAGVMQNPRHLVRRRGQEARLRCSPMKGHSHVYWYRQLPEEGLKFMVYLQKENIIDESGMPKERFSAEFPKEGPSILRIQQVVRGDSAAYFCASSITNGGSEAFFGQGTRLTVV.

The CDR3 nucleotides read TGTGCCAGCAGCTTAGCGGGGTCGCGAGAGACCCAGTACTTC. This sequence encodes CASSLAGSRETQYF. This chain connects TRBV11-3 to TRBJ2-5; tentative D call: TRBD2 (5 bases). Germline CDR1 is SGHNT and CDR2 is YENEEA. The CDR3 sequence is 14 residues long. V dropped 1 base and J dropped 4 bases, with 10 bases sitting between them.

V is TRBV7-2 and J is TRBJ2-7, with 14 bases aligning to TRBD2. Germline assignment: CDR1 SGHTA and CDR2 FQGNSA. CDR3 length equals 16 residues. V lost 5 bases to trimming and J lost 7 bases; unmatched junction nucleotides: 10. Here the CDR3 reads CASSTGLAGGLGEQYF. The CDR3 DNA sequence: TGTGCCAGCAGCACCGGACTAGCGGGGGGCTTAGGGGAGCAGTACTTC.

Only a few counts were recorded for this clone. This chain uses TRBV13 with TRBJ2-1, with 8 bases fitting TRBD2. The CDR3 loop spans 16 amino acids. Unmatched junction bases numbered 4, after V lost 2 bases and J lost 1 base. Germline V gene sequence: CDR1 PRHDT, CDR2 FYEKMQ (reference sequence). The CDR3 nucleotides read TGTGCCAGCAGCTTAAGTAGCGGGGCTTCCTACAATGAGCAGTTCTTC. This gives the protein CASSLSSGASYNEQFF.

This clone has only one observation. The rearrangement links TRBV10-3 to TRBJ2-1; D is tentatively TRBD1 or TRBD2 (6 bases each). Germline values: CDR1 ENHRY, CDR2 SYGVKD. Trimming cost V 8 bases and J 7 bases, with 12 bases left between them. CDR3 length: 12 amino acids. CDR3 DNA sequence: TGTGCCATCGGGGGGCGAGAGAATGAGCAGTTCTTC. Its translation is CAIGGRENEQFF.